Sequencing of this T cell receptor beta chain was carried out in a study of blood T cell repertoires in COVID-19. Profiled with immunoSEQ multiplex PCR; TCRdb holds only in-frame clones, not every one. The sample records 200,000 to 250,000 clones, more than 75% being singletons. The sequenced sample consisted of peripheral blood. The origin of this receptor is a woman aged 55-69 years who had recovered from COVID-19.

The CDR3 protein is CASTRPLGARYGYTF. DNA of the CDR3: TGTGCCAGCACTCGCCCGTTGGGGGCTCGGTATGGCTACACCTTC. This chain connects TRBV5-5 to TRBJ1-2; TRBD1 is a possible D gene (6 bases). CDR1 is SGHKS and CDR2 is YYEKEE in the germline V gene (reference sequence). The CDR3 has 15 amino acids. V was pared by 6 bases and J by 5 bases, with 20 bases between.